This T cell receptor beta chain was documented in a study of beta chain features in type 1 diabetes (dated by TCRdb to the late 2010s). Background on the whole study: Mean age, gender distribution, total cell number and subset yield did not differ between patients and healthy donors. A total of about 100,000,000 sorted cells were examined across all samples, and RNA yield correlated strongly with the number of cells per subset. In the study, TCRB repertoires of sorted circulating CD4+ T cell subsets from recently diagnosed type 1 diabetes patients were compared with those of matched healthy donors. Regulatory and stem cell-like memory subsets were obtained from only 8 patients and roughly 8 healthy donors, while naive and central memory subsets were obtained from all 30 or so donors.

Each donor gave one peripheral blood draw, averaging around 0.11 L, which was collected into heparinised tubes. Naive, central memory, regulatory and stem cell-like memory CD4+ T cells were sorted on a BD FACSAria II using a panel including CD45RO, CCR7, CD25, CD127, CD95 and CD27. Every sorted population had a purity above 95%. PBMCs were separated immediately by Lymphoprep density gradient centrifugation and were stained directly, without being cultured. Samples were stained and sorted in pairs, with one healthy donor and one patient per experiment, so that batch effects were minimized. This clone was counted between two and nine times. The antigen this receptor binds is unknown. No base quality information exists; no much larger clone differs at one position. The entire isolated RNA was reverse transcribed using the High Capacity cDNA Reverse Transcription Kit, and thus expressed TCRB transcripts were sequenced. Deep immunoSEQ sequencing was applied to naive, central memory and regulatory T cell samples, giving an average of around 3.8 million total reads per sample. After sorted cells were lysed in RLT buffer, RNA was extracted with DNase-treated RNeasy Micro or Mini kits, with the choice depending on cell number. Each cell subset was processed on its own to prevent cross-contamination, while patient and healthy donor samples were processed together. TCRB sequences were amplified from cDNA with the immunoSEQ multiplex PCR, producing 87-bp fragments spanning the CDR3 region. The amplicons were sequenced using the Illumina HiSeq platform. The study's processing was this. PCR bias was computationally corrected using synthetic template baselines, reads within Hamming distance 2 were collapsed, and singletons that could not be merged were discarded. By aligning reads against IMGT, V, D and J genes, CDR3 length, and insertions or deletions at six rearrangement sites were assigned. Clonotype counts were normalized to sorted cell number within each subset before computing true diversity and Gini coefficients with the tcR R package. Repertoire sharing was quantified using the overlap coefficient calculated on TCRB nucleotide sequences. As a proxy for the pre-selection repertoire, out-of-frame TCRB sequences from naive cells were analyzed. TCRdb holds this immuneACCESS table with in-frame rearrangements only. Some clones are missing; in checked studies, unresolved V genes explain under half, and the rest has no known cause. V, J and clone size are taken as reported in that table, and D and trimming were inferred from the DNA itself. In this sample the table shows around 360,000 clones, around 12% of which occur a single time. In total, the top ten clones hold about 0.01% of the sample.

The germline V gene encodes CDR1 LNHNV and CDR2 YYDKDF (reference sequence). The CDR3 runs 15 residues from the cysteine to the phenylalanine. Only CDR3 DNA remains: 45 bases, in frame from the first base. Trimming at the junction amounts to 5 bases on V and 2 bases on J, and the germline ends lie 16 bases apart. The full study reports these points: A moderate but significant shortening of TCRB CDR3 length was observed in type 1 diabetes patients in all four CD4+ subsets. Because cDNA was sequenced instead of genomic DNA, highly expressing activated cells could be over-represented, though the groups showed no difference in activation or CD3 levels. Naive, central memory and regulatory TCRB repertoires appeared to be more similar among patients than among healthy donors. At VDJ recombination sites, patients with type 1 diabetes made fewer insertions and deleted more nucleotides, a pattern implying thymic rearrangement abnormalities. Shorter templates might have been favored by PCR, but patient and control samples were amplified and corrected together, so both groups would have been affected equally by any skew. HLA sub-analyses involved small numbers of individuals, so any influence of HLA type on TCRB rearrangement remained unresolved.

Recombination linked TRBV15 to TRBJ2-7; the D region possibly corresponds to TRBD1 (5 bases align). This receptor was taken from a woman under 30 with type 1 diabetes. The sequenced sample consisted of naive CD4+ T cells from blood. The cell subset or site label for this specimen denotes: true naive CD4+ T cells. The CDR3 protein: CATSAPPQGTYEQYF. The sequenced DNA: TGTGCCACCAGCGCGCCCCCCCAGGGAACCTACGAGCAGTACTTC.